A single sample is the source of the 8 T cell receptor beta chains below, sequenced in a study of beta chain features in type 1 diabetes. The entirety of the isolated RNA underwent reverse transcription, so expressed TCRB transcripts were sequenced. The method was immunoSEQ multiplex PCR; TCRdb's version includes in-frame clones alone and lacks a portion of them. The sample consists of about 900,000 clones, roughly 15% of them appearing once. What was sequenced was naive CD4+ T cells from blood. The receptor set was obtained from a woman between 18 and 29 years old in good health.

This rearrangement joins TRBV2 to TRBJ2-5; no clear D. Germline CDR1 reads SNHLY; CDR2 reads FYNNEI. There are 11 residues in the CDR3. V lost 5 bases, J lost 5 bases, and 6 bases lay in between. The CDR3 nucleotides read TGTGCCAGCAGTAAGGAGGAGACCCAGTACTTC. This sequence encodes CASSKEETQYF. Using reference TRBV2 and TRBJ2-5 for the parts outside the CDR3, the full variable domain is EPEVTQTPSHQVTQMGQEVILRCVPISNHLYFYWYRQILGQKVEFLVSFYNNEISEKSEIFDDQFSVERPDGSNFTLKIRSTKLEDSAMYFCASSKEETQYFGPGTRLLVL.

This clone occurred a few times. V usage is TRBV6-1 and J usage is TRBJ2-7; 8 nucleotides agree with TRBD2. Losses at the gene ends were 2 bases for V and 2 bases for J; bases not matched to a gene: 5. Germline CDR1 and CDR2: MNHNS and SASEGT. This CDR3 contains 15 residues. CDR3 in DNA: TGTGCCAGCAGTGAAATGCTAGCGGGCACCTACGAGCAGTACTTC. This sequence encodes CASSEMLAGTYEQYF.

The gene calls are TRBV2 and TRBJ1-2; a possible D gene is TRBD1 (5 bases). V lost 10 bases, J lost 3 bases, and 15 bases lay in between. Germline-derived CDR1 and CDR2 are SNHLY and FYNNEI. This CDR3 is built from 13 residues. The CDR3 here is CATGPERDYGYTF. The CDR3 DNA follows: TGTGCCACAGGGCCCGAACGGGACTATGGCTACACCTTC.

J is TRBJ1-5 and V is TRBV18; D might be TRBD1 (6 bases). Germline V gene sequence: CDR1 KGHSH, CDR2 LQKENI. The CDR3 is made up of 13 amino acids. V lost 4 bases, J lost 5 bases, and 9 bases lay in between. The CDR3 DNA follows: TGTGCCAGCTCACAAAGGGGGGATCAGCCCCAGCATTTT. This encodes CASSQRGDQPQHF.

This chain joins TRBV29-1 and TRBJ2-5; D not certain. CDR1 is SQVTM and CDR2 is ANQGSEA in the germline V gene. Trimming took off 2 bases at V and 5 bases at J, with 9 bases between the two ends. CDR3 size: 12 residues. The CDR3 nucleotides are TGCAGCGTTGAATTGGTTGGGGAGACCCAGTACTTC. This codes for CSVELVGETQYF. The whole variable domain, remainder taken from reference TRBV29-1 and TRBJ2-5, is SAVISQKPSRDICQRGTSLTIQCQVDSQVTMMFWYRQQPGQSLTLIATANQGSEATYESGFVIDKFPISRPNLTFSTLTVSNMSPEDSSIYLCSVELVGETQYFGPGTRLLVL.

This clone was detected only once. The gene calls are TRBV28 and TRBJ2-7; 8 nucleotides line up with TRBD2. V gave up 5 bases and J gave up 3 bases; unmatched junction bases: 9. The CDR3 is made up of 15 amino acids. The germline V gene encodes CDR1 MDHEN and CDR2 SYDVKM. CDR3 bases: TGTGCCAGCAGTCCCCCGGGGGGGCTTGGCTACGAGCAGTACTTC. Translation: CASSPPGGLGYEQYF.

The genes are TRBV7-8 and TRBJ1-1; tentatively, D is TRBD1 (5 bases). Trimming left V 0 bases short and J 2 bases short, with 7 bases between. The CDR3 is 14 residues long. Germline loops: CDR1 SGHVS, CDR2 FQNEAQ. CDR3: CASSLAGTNTEAFF. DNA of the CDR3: TGTGCCAGCAGCTTAGCGGGGACCAACACTGAAGCTTTCTTT.

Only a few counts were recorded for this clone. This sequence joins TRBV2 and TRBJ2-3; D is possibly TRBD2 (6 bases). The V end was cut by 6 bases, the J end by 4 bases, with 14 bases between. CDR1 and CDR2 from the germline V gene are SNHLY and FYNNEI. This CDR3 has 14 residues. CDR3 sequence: CASRRLVIADTQYF. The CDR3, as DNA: TGTGCCAGCAGAAGACTAGTCATCGCAGATACGCAGTATTTT.